This entry is about one T cell receptor (beta chain). The protocol was immunoSEQ multiplex PCR, while the TCRdb copy is restricted to in-frame clones and leaves out a portion. The sample includes about 80,000 clones, roughly 84% of them seen just once. V lost 5 bases, J lost 8 bases, and 9 bases stayed unmatched. This CDR3 is 15 amino acids long. Per germline, CDR1 KGHSH and CDR2 LQKENI. During the collection period, no donor immune events like infections were recorded. The sample belongs to a study of identifying expanded T cells in peripheral blood. The source material was blood. The receptor was isolated from a person aged 18 to 75 in good health. This chain connects TRBV18 to TRBJ1-4; 9 bases are shared with TRBD1. CDR3 bases: TGTGCCAGCTCAAGACAGGGGGGGATTGACGAAAAACTGTTTTTT. The encoded protein is CASSRQGGIDEKLFF. Filled out from reference TRBV18 and TRBJ1-4, the complete variable domain reads NAGVMQNPRHLVRRRGQEARLRCSPMKGHSHVYWYRQLPEEGLKFMVYLQKENIIDESGMPKERFSAEFPKEGPSILRIQQVVRGDSAAYFCASSRQGGIDEKLFFGSGTQLSVL.